This T cell receptor (beta chain) was recovered during a study of blood T cell repertoires in COVID-19. Across the whole study: Sites across the United States, Italy and Spain contributed samples from acute and convalescent COVID-19.

Unmatched junction bases numbered 5, after V lost 6 bases and J lost 4 bases. The CDR3 consists of 14 residues. Per germline, CDR1 SGHTA and CDR2 FQGNSA. Repertoires were generated with immunoSEQ multiplex PCR, while TCRdb's copy carries only in-frame clones and drops some. The profile shows fewer than 250,000 clones, around 83% of them singletons. The clonotype originates from a man between 50 and 59 years old with active or convalescent COVID-19. Sequencing was performed on peripheral blood. The rearrangement links TRBV7-2 to TRBJ2-1, with 8 bases aligning to TRBD1. The DNA for the CDR3 is TGTGCCAGCAGTTACAACAGGGGGTACAATGAGCAGTTCTTC. Translation: CASSYNRGYNEQFF.